What follows describes a single T cell receptor (beta chain). Its specificity is unknown. All of the isolated RNA was reverse transcribed, so expressed TCRB transcripts were sequenced. Profiling relied on immunoSEQ multiplex PCR, and the TCRdb table lists in-frame clones only, not all of them. Of around 500,000 clones listed, 25% to 35% were seen once; the top ten hold roughly 0.06%. In germline, CDR1 is SGHRS, CDR2 YFSETQ. This CDR3 is 15 amino acids long. V dropped 4 bases and J dropped 5; count of bases not matched to a gene: 12. This entry is derived from a study of beta chain features in type 1 diabetes. Study results and limitations: Naive, central memory and Treg TCRB repertoires appeared more alike in patients than in healthy donors.

Material: naive CD4+ T cells from blood. This receptor was taken from a man younger than 35 in good health. The chain joins TRBV5-1 to TRBJ2-7; 7 bases map to TRBD2. The CDR3 loop is CASSRLTSMSDEQYF. The CDR3 DNA reads TGCGCCAGCAGCCGACTGACTAGCATGAGCGACGAGCAGTACTTC. The whole variable domain, filled in from reference TRBV5-1 and TRBJ2-7, reads KAGVTQTPRYLIKTRGQQVTLSCSPISGHRSVSWYQQTPGQGLQFLFEYFSETQRNKGNFPGRFSGRQFSNSRSEMNVSTLELGDSALYLCASSRLTSMSDEQYFGPGTRLTVT.